These 30 T cell receptor beta chains were all obtained from the same sample, sequenced in a study of CD8+ T cells in alopecia areata. Isolated RNA was reverse transcribed into cDNA used as the sequencing template. Sequencing used immunoSEQ multiplex PCR; TCRdb keeps in-frame clones, though not all of them. The sample shows under 300,000 clones, over 45% of them seen only once. The treatment here: oral pan-JAK inhibitor, 5-10 mg twice daily. This material consisted of CD4+ T cells sorted from blood, taken between weeks 51 and 54, from a patient treated with tofacitinib. These receptors were collected from a human donor with alopecia areata.

This chain links TRBV5-1 with TRBJ2-3; D is unresolved. CDR1 is SGHRS, CDR2 YFSETQ, per germline. The CDR3 contains 14 residues. V gave up 4 bases and J gave up 4 bases, with 13 bases separating them. Here the CDR3 reads CASSEDFWADTQYF. CDR3 coding DNA: TGCGCCAGCAGCGAGGATTTCTGGGCAGATACGCAGTATTTT.

The V call is TRBV27, the J call TRBJ1-6, with D possibly being TRBD1 (5 bases). Per the germline V gene, CDR1 is MNHEY and CDR2 is SMNVEV (reference sequence). The V end was cut by 2 bases, the J end by 9 bases, with 8 bases between. CDR3 length: 13 residues. The CDR3 loop is CASSLGRVSPLHF. CDR3 in DNA: TGTGCCAGCAGTTTAGGCAGGGTTTCACCCCTCCACTTT.

This clone has a handful of counts. This chain joins TRBV20-1 and TRBJ2-7; the D is unclear. The CDR3 consists of 11 residues. V lost 2 bases to trimming and J lost 6 bases, with 8 bases between them. Germline assignment: CDR1 DFQATT and CDR2 SNEGSKA (reference sequence). The CDR3 reads CSARWGVEQYF. DNA of the CDR3: TGCAGTGCTAGATGGGGTGTCGAGCAGTACTTC.

This clone has just a few counts. The chain links TRBV7-2 to TRBJ2-5, with D perhaps TRBD1 or TRBD2 (6 bases each). The CDR3 runs to 13 residues. Trimming stripped 4 bases from V and 9 bases from J, with 15 bases between. Germline V CDR1 and CDR2: SGHTA, FQGNSA. CDR3 sequence (DNA): TGTGCCAGCAGCTCTGAGATTGGGGGGCCCCAGTACTTC. This gives the protein CASSSEIGGPQYF.

The gene calls are TRBV5-4 and TRBJ2-7, with D perhaps TRBD1 (5 bases). From germline, CDR1 is SGHNT and CDR2 YYREEE (reference sequence). The CDR3 is 16 residues long. Trimming took off 0 bases at V and 5 bases at J, with 18 bases between the two ends. The chain's CDR3 is CASSLGGGGAKNEQYF. CDR3 nucleotides: TGTGCCAGCAGCTTGGGGGGCGGTGGAGCTAAAAACGAGCAGTACTTC.

The chain employs TRBV18 and TRBJ2-1; D is perhaps TRBD1 (6 bases). This CDR3 has 15 residues. Germline loops: CDR1 KGHSH, CDR2 LQKENI. V was cut by 3 bases and J by 2 bases, with 11 bases left in between. The CDR3 spells CASSPTGLTYNEQFF. The CDR3 coding sequence is TGTGCCAGCTCACCGACAGGATTGACCTACAATGAGCAGTTCTTC.

The V gene is TRBV10-3, the J gene TRBJ2-6, with D tentatively TRBD1 (5 bases). The CDR3 length is 13 residues. V lost 9 bases and J 0 bases, leaving 6 bases between the germline ends. The germline V gene has CDR1 ENHRY and CDR2 SYGVKD. The CDR3 region is CAIGDSGANVLTF. CDR3 nucleotide sequence: TGTGCCATAGGGGACTCTGGGGCCAACGTCCTGACTTTC.

The J gene is TRBJ1-2, the V gene TRBV11-2, with D maybe TRBD1 (5 bases). The CDR3 has 15 amino acids. Trimming removed 1 base at V and 4 bases at J, with 13 bases between. In germline, CDR1 is SGHAT, CDR2 FQNNGV. The CDR3 bases are TGTGCCAGCAGCTTAGGGAGGAGGGGCTTCTATGGCTACACCTTC. Amino acid sequence: CASSLGRRGFYGYTF.

Details on this clone: Other DNA sequences in the same sample also yield this CDR3. V is TRBV7-2 and J is TRBJ1-5; 7 bases match TRBD1. Germline V lookup: CDR1 SGHTA, CDR2 FQGNSA. CDR3 length: 14 residues. V was pared by 3 bases and J by 6 bases, with 5 bases of the junction left unmatched. CDR3 amino acids: CASSFSGGGQPQHF. The CDR3 DNA reads TGTGCCAGCAGCTTTTCAGGGGGTGGTCAGCCCCAGCATTTT.

This sequence joins TRBV7-9 and TRBJ1-5; 7 positions agree with TRBD1. Germline V lookup: CDR1 SEHNR, CDR2 FQNEAQ (reference sequence). The CDR3 contains 14 residues. With 5 bases clipped from V and 4 bases from J, the junction kept 5 bases outside the gene matches. For the CDR3, the DNA is TGTGCCAGCAGCCCACCGGGACAGAATCAGCCCCAGCATTTT. Amino acid sequence: CASSPPGQNQPQHF.

This rearrangement joins TRBV5-1 to TRBJ2-1, with TRBD1 as a possible D gene (6 bases). With 4 bases removed from V and 5 bases from J, the gap between germline ends came to 13 bases. This CDR3 comprises 14 residues. Germline CDR1 and CDR2: SGHRS and YFSETQ. The CDR3 region is CASSPTTGNNEQFF. CDR3 DNA sequence: TGCGCCAGCAGCCCCACCACAGGGAACAATGAGCAGTTCTTC.

The chain links TRBV4-1 to TRBJ2-1, with 9 bases lining up with TRBD2. This CDR3 contains 13 residues. The germline CDR1 and CDR2 sequences are MGHRA and YSYEKL. Trimming at V came to 4 bases and at J to 7 bases, leaving 2 bases not matched to a gene. CDR3 in DNA: TGCGCCAGCAGCCGGACTAGCGTTAATGAGCAGTTCTTC. Protein product: CASSRTSVNEQFF.

The rearrangement uses TRBV7-9 and TRBJ1-2, with D possibly matching TRBD1 (6 bases). Germline CDR1 is SEHNR and CDR2 is FQNEAQ (reference sequence). The CDR3 is 14 residues long. V was cut by 4 bases and J by 7 bases, with 16 bases left in between. The CDR3 bases are TGTGCCAGCAGCTACTTCCGGGACACCGGTGGCTACACCTTC. The encoded protein is CASSYFRDTGGYTF. Together with reference TRBV7-9 and TRBJ1-2, the CDR3 gives the full variable domain: DTGVSQNPRHKITKRGQNVTFRCDPISEHNRLYWYRQTLGQGPEFLTYFQNEAQLEKSRLLSDRFSAERPKGSFSTLEIQRTEQGDSAMYLCASSYFRDTGGYTFGSGTRLTVV.

This clone has a handful of counts. This sequence joins TRBV30 and TRBJ2-7; maybe TRBD1 (7 bases). Trimming shortened V by 5 bases and J by 5 bases, and 13 bases separated the two germline ends. In germline, CDR1 is GTSNPN, CDR2 SVGIG (reference sequence). The CDR3 contains 12 residues. The CDR3 nucleotides are TGTGCCTGGTCCACAGGGGAGGACGAGCAGTACTTC. It encodes CAWSTGEDEQYF.

This chain links TRBV15 with TRBJ2-2, with D possibly matching TRBD1 (6 bases). Germline V CDR1 and CDR2: LNHNV, YYDKDF (reference sequence). The CDR3 extends over 16 amino acids. Trimming stripped 2 bases from V and 3 bases from J, with 13 bases between. Here the CDR3 DNA reads TGTGCCACCAGCAGATCGCGTGGACAGCACACCGGGGAGCTGTTTTTT. Its protein is CATSRSRGQHTGELFF.

The J gene is TRBJ2-2, the V gene TRBV30, with D perhaps TRBD1 or TRBD2 (5 bases each). Germline CDR1 and CDR2: GTSNPN and SVGIG (reference sequence). The CDR3 spans 14 residues. V lost 3 bases and J lost 5, with 13 bases in between. The CDR3 spells CAWSATGLTGELFF. CDR3 DNA sequence: TGTGCCTGGAGCGCTACAGGACTTACCGGGGAGCTGTTTTTT.

The chain joins TRBV6-1 to TRBJ1-6; 9 positions agree with TRBD1. The germline V gene has CDR1 MNHNS and CDR2 SASEGT. CDR3 length: 13 residues. J lost 7 bases, V lost 6 bases, and 1 base had no gene match. CDR3 sequence reads: CASRGTGNSPLHF. The DNA for the CDR3 is TGTGCCAGCAGGGGGACAGGGAATTCACCCCTCCACTTT.

This clone was counted a few times. This chain connects TRBV30 to TRBJ1-1; D is unresolved. Deletions cut 4 bases from V and 11 bases from J, with 11 bases between. Germline CDR1 is GTSNPN and CDR2 is SVGIG (reference sequence). The CDR3 runs 10 residues. The CDR3 DNA follows: TGTGCCTGGATTTCGGCAAAGGCTTTCTTT. This codes for CAWISAKAFF.

The chain has TRBV7-9 and TRBJ1-6; TRBD1 matches at 7 bases. Germline CDR1 is SEHNR and CDR2 is FQNEAQ (reference sequence). V was pared by 0 bases and J by 10 bases, with 6 bases of the junction left unmatched. The CDR3 length is 15 residues. The CDR3 DNA is TGTGCCAGCAGCTTAGCAGGGACACAGGGGTCACCCCTCCACTTT. Protein sequence: CASSLAGTQGSPLHF.

This chain connects TRBV7-2 to TRBJ1-1; the match to TRBD1 covers 8 bases. Germline CDR1 is SGHTA and CDR2 is FQGNSA. Trimming at V came to 5 bases and at J to 11 bases, leaving 7 bases not matched to a gene. The length of the CDR3 is 12 residues. CDR3 sequence (DNA): TGTGCCAGCAGCGCACAGGGGGGTCCTGCTTTCTTT. Its protein is CASSAQGGPAFF.

A remark on this clone: At one of its ends the junction is not consistent with the germline gene, which may arise from a read error. Within the sample, other DNA sequences also encode this same CDR3. The chain uses TRBV5-1 and TRBJ2-5; D not certain. CDR3 length: 13 amino acids. Per germline, CDR1 SGHRS and CDR2 YFSETQ. The chain's CDR3 is CASSLDGQETQYF. The CDR3 bases are TGCGCCAGCAGTTTGGACGGCCAAGAGACCCAGTACTTC. Drawing the rest from reference TRBV5-1 and TRBJ2-5, the complete variable domain is KAGVTQTPRYLIKTRGQQVTLSCSPISGHRSVSWYQQTPGQGLQFLFEYFSETQRNKGNFPGRFSGRQFSNSRSEMNVSTLELGDSALYLCASSLDGQETQYFGPGTRLLVL.

The chain links TRBV18 to TRBJ1-1; TRBD1 aligns across 7 bases. This CDR3 contains 15 residues. Germline V gene lookup returns CDR1 KGHSH and CDR2 LQKENI. After removal of 5 bases from V and 5 bases from J, the junction contained 11 bases not matched to a gene. The chain's CDR3 is CASSISRTGATEAFF. CDR3 DNA sequence: TGTGCCAGCTCAATCTCCAGGACAGGTGCGACTGAAGCTTTCTTT.

V usage is TRBV7-2 and J usage is TRBJ2-1; D is perhaps TRBD1 (5 bases). This CDR3 contains 15 residues. Between the trimmed V and J ends, which lost 5 bases and 0 bases, there was a span of 11 bases. The germline CDR1 and CDR2 sequences are SGHTA and FQGNSA. CDR3 nucleotide sequence: TGTGCCAGCAGCCCTAGGGGCGTCTCCTACAATGAGCAGTTCTTC. It yields the protein CASSPRGVSYNEQFF.

The table lists this clone with a count of one. An end of the junction does not agree with germline; a read error may underlie this. The chain is built from TRBV7-7 and TRBJ2-5, with TRBD1 matching over 8 bases. The V gene's germline CDR1 is SSHAT and CDR2 FNYEAQ (reference sequence). This CDR3 comprises 14 residues. CDR3 amino acids: CASSSSGGLETQYF. CDR3 sequence (DNA): TGTGCTAGCAGCTCATCAGGGGGCCTAGAGACCCAGTACTTC.

The chain carries TRBV29-1 and TRBJ1-1; 8 nucleotides line up with TRBD1. Per the germline V gene, CDR1 is SQVTM and CDR2 is ANQGSEA. J lost 1 base, V lost 6 bases, and 7 bases had no gene match. CDR3 length equals 14 residues. For the CDR3, the DNA is TGCAGCGTGACAAGACAGGGGAGGAACACTGAAGCTTTCTTT. Translating gives CSVTRQGRNTEAFF.

For this clone: A read error may produce the germline difference seen at one junction end. The chain couples TRBV30 to TRBJ1-2; 8 nucleotides line up with TRBD1. The CDR3 is 10 residues long. Germline lookup yields CDR1 GTSNPN and CDR2 SVGIG (reference sequence). This CDR3 is CAWSDGQGGF. Written as DNA, the CDR3 is TGTGCCTGGAGTGACGGACAGGGCGGCTTC.

This clone has a handful of counts. The genes are TRBV10-3 and TRBJ2-7, with a possible D match to TRBD1 (6 bases). CDR3 length: 14 residues. Looked up from germline, CDR1 is ENHRY and CDR2 is SYGVKD. The germline V and J ends were trimmed by 10 bases and 3 bases, with 19 bases remaining between them. The CDR3 DNA sequence: TGTGCCACCAAATCTACAGGGAGTATCTACGAGCAGTACTTC. Translation gives CATKSTGSIYEQYF.

This chain links TRBV5-1 with TRBJ1-1; no definite D call. From germline, CDR1 is SGHRS and CDR2 YFSETQ. The CDR3 runs to 16 residues. The V and J ends lost 0 bases and 4 bases respectively, with 16 bases between them. This CDR3 reads CASSLASSTEVTEAFF. CDR3 nucleotides: TGCGCCAGCAGCTTGGCCAGCAGTACGGAGGTCACTGAAGCTTTCTTT.

The chain joins TRBV5-4 to TRBJ2-5; D remains unclear. Between the trimmed V and J ends, which lost 4 bases and 1 base, there was a span of 14 bases. This CDR3 region has 15 residues. Germline values: CDR1 SGHNT, CDR2 YYREEE (reference sequence). The CDR3 DNA reads as TGTGCCAGCAGCCCGACATTAGACACCCAAGAGACCCAGTACTTC. Its protein is CASSPTLDTQETQYF.

The J gene is TRBJ2-2, the V gene TRBV29-1; D is unclear. With 7 bases removed from V and 0 bases from J, the gap between germline ends came to 6 bases. Germline V gene lookup returns CDR1 SQVTM and CDR2 ANQGSEA. The CDR3 sequence is 12 residues long. The chain's CDR3 is CSASTNTGELFF. The CDR3 DNA reads TGCAGCGCAAGTACGAACACCGGGGAGCTGTTTTTT.